This T cell receptor (beta chain) was recovered during a study of T-cell memory formation after mild COVID-19. With 5 bases clipped from V and 3 bases from J, the junction kept 8 bases outside the gene matches. The V gene's germline CDR1 is LGHDT and CDR2 YNNKEL (reference sequence). This CDR3 comprises 15 residues. Ten or more counts support this clonotype. Its cognate antigen is unknown. General study results and limits: The main location of contracting CD4+ clones was CM and EM, and that of contracting CD8+ clones was EMRA.

TCRdb reprocessed the 5' RACE reads with MiXCR, giving one entry per CDR3 protein. The repertoire holds 360,000 or so distinct CDR3 sequences, with around 28% as singletons. The TCR was taken from an adult woman who had mild COVID-19 (a few samples of this study predate the infection). Cell type and time point are not known. The chain carries TRBV3-1 and TRBJ2-7; 9 nucleotides agree with TRBD1. Sequenced material: PBMCs or a T cell subset sorted from them (not recorded which). CDR3 amino acids: CASSEPGQGNYEQYF. CDR3 sequence (DNA): TGTGCCAGCAGCGAACCGGGACAGGGTAACTACGAGCAGTACTTC.